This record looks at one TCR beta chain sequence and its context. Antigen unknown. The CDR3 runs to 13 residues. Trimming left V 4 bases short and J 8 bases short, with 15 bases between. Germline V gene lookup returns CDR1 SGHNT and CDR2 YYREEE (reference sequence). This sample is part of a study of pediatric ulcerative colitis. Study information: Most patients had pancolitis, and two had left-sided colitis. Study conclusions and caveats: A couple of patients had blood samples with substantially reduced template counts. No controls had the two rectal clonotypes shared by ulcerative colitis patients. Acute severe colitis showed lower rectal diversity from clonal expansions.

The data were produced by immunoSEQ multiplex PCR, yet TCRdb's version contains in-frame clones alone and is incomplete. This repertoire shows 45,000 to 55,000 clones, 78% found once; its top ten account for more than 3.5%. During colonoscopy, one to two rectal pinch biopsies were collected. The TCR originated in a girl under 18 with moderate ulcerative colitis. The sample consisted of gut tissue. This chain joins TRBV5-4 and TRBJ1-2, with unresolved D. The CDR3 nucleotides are TGTGCCAGCAGCCCGGATGCGCTCAGCGGCTACACCTTC. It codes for CASSPDALSGYTF.